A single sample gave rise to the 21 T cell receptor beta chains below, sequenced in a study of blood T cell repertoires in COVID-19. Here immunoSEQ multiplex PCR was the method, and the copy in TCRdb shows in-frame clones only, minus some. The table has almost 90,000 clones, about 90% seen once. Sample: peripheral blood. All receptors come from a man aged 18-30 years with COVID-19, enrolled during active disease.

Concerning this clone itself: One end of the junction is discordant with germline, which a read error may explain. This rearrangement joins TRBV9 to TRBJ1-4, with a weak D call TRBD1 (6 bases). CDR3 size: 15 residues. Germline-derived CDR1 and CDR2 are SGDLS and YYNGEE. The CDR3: CASSGGGEPNEKLLF. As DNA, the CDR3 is TGTGCCAGCAGCGGCGGGGGCGAGCCTAATGAAAAACTGCTTTTT.

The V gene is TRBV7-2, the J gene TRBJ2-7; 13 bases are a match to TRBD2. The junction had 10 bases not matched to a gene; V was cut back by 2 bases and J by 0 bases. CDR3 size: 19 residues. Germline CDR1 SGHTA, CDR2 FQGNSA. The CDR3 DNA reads TGTGCCAGCAGCTTATTCCCGTCGGGGACTAGCGGGATCTCCTACGAGCAGTACTTC. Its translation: CASSLFPSGTSGISYEQYF.

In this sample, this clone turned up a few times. The CDR3 DNA reads TGTGCCTGGAGCCCGGACACGGAAAAGCCCCAGCATTTT. This gives the protein CAWSPDTEKPQHF. This chain joins TRBV30 and TRBJ1-5, with D possibly TRBD1 on 5 matching bases. Trimming shortened V by 3 bases and J by 8 bases, and 14 bases separated the two germline ends. The CDR3 runs 13 residues. Germline CDR1 is GTSNPN and CDR2 is SVGIG (reference sequence).

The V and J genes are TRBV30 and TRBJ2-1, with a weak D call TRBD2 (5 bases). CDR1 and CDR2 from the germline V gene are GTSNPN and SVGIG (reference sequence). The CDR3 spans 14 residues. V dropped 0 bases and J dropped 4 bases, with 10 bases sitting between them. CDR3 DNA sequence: TGTGCCTGGAGTGTCCCGGACTCTTACAATGAGCAGTTCTTC. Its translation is CAWSVPDSYNEQFF.

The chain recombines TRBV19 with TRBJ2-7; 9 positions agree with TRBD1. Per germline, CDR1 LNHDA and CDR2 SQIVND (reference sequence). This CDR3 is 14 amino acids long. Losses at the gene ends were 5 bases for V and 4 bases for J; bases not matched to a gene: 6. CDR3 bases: TGTGCCAGTAGTGCCGGGACAGGGAATTACGAGCAGTACTTC. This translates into CASSAGTGNYEQYF.

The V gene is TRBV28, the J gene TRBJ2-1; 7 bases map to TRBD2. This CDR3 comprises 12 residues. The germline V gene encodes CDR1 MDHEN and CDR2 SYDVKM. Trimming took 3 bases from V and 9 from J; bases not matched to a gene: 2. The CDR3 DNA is TGTGCCAGCAGTTTCTCTAGCGGTGAGCAGTTCTTC. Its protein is CASSFSSGEQFF.

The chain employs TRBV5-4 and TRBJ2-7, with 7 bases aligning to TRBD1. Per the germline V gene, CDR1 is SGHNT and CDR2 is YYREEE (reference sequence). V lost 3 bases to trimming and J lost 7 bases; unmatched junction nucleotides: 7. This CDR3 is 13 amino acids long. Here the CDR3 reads CASSSQGVGEQYF. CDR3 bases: TGTGCCAGCAGCTCGCAGGGGGTAGGTGAGCAGTACTTC.

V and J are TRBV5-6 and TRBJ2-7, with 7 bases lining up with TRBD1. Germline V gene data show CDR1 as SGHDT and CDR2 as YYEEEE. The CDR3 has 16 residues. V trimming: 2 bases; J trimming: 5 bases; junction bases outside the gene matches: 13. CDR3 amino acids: CASSFWDSTRGNEQYF. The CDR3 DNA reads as TGTGCCAGCAGCTTTTGGGACAGTACGAGGGGCAACGAGCAGTACTTC. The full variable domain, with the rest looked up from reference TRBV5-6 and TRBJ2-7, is DAGVTQSPTHLIKTRGQQVTLRCSPKSGHDTVSWYQQALGQGPQFIFQYYEEEERQRGNFPDRFSGHQFPNYSSELNVNALLLGDSALYLCASSFWDSTRGNEQYFGPGTRLTVT.

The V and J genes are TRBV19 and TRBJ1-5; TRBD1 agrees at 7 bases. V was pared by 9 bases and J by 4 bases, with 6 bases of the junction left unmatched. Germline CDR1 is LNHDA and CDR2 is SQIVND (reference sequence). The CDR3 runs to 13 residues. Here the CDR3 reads CASRTGVNQPQHF. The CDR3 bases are TGTGCCAGCCGGACAGGCGTTAATCAGCCCCAGCATTTT.

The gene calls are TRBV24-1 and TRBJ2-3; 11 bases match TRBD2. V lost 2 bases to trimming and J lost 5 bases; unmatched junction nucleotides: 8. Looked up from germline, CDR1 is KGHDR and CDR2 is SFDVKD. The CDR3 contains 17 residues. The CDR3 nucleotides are TGTGCCACCAGTGATTCGGTAGCGGGAGGGCCCGAAGATACGCAGTATTTT. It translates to CATSDSVAGGPEDTQYF.

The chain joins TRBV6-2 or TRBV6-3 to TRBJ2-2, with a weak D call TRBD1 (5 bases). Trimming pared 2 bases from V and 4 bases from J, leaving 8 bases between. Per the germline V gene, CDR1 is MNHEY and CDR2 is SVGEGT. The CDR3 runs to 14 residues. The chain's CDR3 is CASSYRQSTGELFF. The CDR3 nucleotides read TGTGCCAGCAGTTACCGACAGAGCACCGGGGAGCTGTTTTTT.

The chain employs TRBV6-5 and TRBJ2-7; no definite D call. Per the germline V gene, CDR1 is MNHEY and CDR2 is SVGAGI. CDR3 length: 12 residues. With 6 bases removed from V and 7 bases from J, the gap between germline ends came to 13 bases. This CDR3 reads CASSEPGFEQYF. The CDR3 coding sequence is TGTGCCAGCAGCGAGCCCGGGTTTGAGCAGTACTTC.

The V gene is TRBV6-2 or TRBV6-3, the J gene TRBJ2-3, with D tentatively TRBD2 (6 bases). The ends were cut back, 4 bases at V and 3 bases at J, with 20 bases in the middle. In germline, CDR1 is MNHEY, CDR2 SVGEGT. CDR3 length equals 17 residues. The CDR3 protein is CASSLGLWRDRTDTQYF. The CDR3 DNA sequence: TGTGCCAGCAGTTTGGGTCTGTGGCGGGATCGAACAGATACGCAGTATTTT.

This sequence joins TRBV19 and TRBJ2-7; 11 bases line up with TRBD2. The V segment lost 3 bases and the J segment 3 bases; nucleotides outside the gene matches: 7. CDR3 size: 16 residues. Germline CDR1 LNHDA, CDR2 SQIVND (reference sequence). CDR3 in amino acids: CASSIEGTSGVYEQYF. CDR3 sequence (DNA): TGTGCCAGTAGTATCGAAGGGACTAGCGGCGTCTACGAGCAGTACTTC.

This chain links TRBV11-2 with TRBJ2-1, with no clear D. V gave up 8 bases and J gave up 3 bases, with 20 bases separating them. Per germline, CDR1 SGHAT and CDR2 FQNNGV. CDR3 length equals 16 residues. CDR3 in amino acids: CASVTPSSSLYNEQFF. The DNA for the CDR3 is TGTGCCAGCGTAACCCCGAGTAGCTCCCTCTACAATGAGCAGTTCTTC.

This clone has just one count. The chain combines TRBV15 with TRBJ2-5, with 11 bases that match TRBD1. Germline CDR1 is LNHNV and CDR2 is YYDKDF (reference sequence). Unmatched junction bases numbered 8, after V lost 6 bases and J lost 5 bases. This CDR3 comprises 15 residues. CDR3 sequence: CATSPGQGVGETQYF. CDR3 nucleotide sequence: TGTGCCACCAGTCCGGGACAGGGGGTTGGTGAGACCCAGTACTTC.

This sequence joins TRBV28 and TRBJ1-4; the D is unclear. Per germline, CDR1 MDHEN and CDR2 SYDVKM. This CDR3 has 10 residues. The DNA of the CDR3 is TGTGCATCCGTCGGTGAAAAACTGTTTTTT. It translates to CASVGEKLFF.

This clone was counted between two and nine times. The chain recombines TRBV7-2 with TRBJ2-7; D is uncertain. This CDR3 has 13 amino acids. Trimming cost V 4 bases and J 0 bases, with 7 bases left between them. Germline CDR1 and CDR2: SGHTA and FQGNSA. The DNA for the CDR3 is TGTGCCAGCAGCTCGGTAAGCTCCTACGAGCAGTACTTC. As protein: CASSSVSSYEQYF.

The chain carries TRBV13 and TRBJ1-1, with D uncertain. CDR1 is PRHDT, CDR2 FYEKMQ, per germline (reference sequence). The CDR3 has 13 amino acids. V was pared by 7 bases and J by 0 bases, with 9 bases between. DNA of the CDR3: TGTGCCAGCATGGCCCCCTTGAACACTGAAGCTTTCTTT. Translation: CASMAPLNTEAFF.

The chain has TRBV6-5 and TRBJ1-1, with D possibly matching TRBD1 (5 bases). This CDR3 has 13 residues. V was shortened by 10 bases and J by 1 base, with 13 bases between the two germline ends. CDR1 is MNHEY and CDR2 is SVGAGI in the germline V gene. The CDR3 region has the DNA TGTGCCACAAAACGGACACCGAACACTGAAGCTTTCTTT. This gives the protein CATKRTPNTEAFF.

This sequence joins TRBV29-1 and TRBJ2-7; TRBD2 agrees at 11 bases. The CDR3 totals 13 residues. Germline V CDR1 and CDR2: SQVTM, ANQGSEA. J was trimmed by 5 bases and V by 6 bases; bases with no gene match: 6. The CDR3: CSVFSGRAHEQYF. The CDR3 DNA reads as TGCAGCGTCTTTAGCGGGAGGGCCCACGAGCAGTACTTC.